A selection of T cell receptor beta chains follows, all from one sample in a study of CD8+ T cells in alopecia areata. This table comes from immunoSEQ multiplex PCR, and its TCRdb copy is limited to in-frame clones, with some not included. The sample carries about 190,000 clones, 60% recorded once. Sample: CD4+ T cells sorted from blood, taken at week 24, from a patient treated with tofacitinib. The receptors here all came from a human donor with alopecia areata. CDR3s include the opening cysteine and the closing phenylalanine or tryptophan. D genes are given only for firm matches. Clone size is not always given. Where it is, it says once, few, many or a class for expanded clones.

V,length,size,J,D,CDR3,DNA
TRBV19,13,.,TRBJ2-4,TRBD2,CASIAGGRNIQYF,TGTGCCAGTATTGCGGGGGGGAGGAACATTCAGTACTTC
TRBV5-1,14,.,TRBJ2-7,TRBD1,CASSLADRGDEQYF,TGCGCCAGCAGCTTGGCAGACAGGGGCGACGAGCAGTACTTC
TRBV5-1,14,.,TRBJ2-7,.,CASSLVGLVDEQYF,TGCGCCAGCAGCTTGGTAGGACTGGTGGACGAGCAGTACTTC
TRBV30,16,.,TRBJ1-1,TRBD1,CAWSVRRGYGNTEAFF,TGTGCCTGGAGTGTACGCAGGGGGTATGGGAACACTGAAGCTTTCTTT
TRBV2,14,few,TRBJ2-1,TRBD1,CASSEGTGRNEQFF,TGTGCCAGCAGTGAAGGGACAGGGAGGAATGAGCAGTTCTTC
TRBV19,12,.,TRBJ2-2,TRBD1,CASRQGAGELFF,TGTGCCAGTAGACAGGGGGCCGGGGAGCTGTTTTTT
TRBV29-1,16,.,TRBJ2-7,.,CSVEEPKPGVGYEQYF,TGCAGCGTTGAAGAACCTAAGCCGGGGGTGGGATACGAGCAGTACTTC
TRBV30,13,.,TRBJ1-5,.,CAWSATGLQPQHF,TGTGCCTGGAGTGCAACAGGGCTTCAGCCCCAGCATTTT
TRBV5-1,15,.,TRBJ1-1,.,CASKPLDRMNTEAFF,TGCGCCAGCAAACCCCTTGACAGAATGAACACTGAAGCTTTCTTT
TRBV29-1,13,.,TRBJ1-5,TRBD1,CSGKTGDNQPQHF,TGCAGCGGGAAGACAGGGGACAATCAGCCCCAGCATTTT
TRBV2,13,.,TRBJ1-5,.,CASRGQQGQPQHF,TGTGCCAGCAGAGGACAGCAGGGTCAGCCCCAGCATTTT
TRBV29-1,14,.,TRBJ1-2,.,CSVRSVMATYGYTF,TGCAGCGTTAGGTCCGTGATGGCTACCTATGGCTACACCTTC
TRBV28,13,few,TRBJ2-2,.,CASWASTDRELFF,TGTGCCAGCTGGGCTAGCACTGACCGGGAGCTGTTTTTT
TRBV19,14,.,TRBJ1-1,.,CASFRGAPLAEAFF,TGTGCCAGTTTCCGGGGGGCCCCCCTGGCTGAAGCTTTCTTT
TRBV7-2,16,.,TRBJ2-1,TRBD1,CASNYKDRGGYNEQFF,TGTGCCAGCAACTACAAAGACAGGGGAGGCTACAATGAGCAGTTCTTC
TRBV7-2,16,few,TRBJ2-3,TRBD2,CASSLGNGGGTDTQYF,TGTGCCAGCAGCTTAGGAAACGGGGGGGGCACAGATACGCAGTATTTT
TRBV30,13,.,TRBJ1-4,.,CAWSKGLDEKLFF,TGTGCCTGGAGTAAAGGTCTAGATGAAAAACTGTTTTTT
TRBV6-5,16,.,TRBJ2-2,TRBD2,CASSYTGLADAGELFF,TGTGCCAGCAGTTACACGGGACTAGCGGATGCCGGGGAGCTGTTTTTT
TRBV2,16,.,TRBJ2-6,.,CASSEQFQSGANVLTF,TGTGCCAGCAGTGAACAGTTTCAGTCTGGGGCCAACGTCCTGACTTTC
TRBV30,14,.,TRBJ2-3,.,CAWGLGTSTDTQYF,TGTGCCTGGGGCCTAGGGACTAGCACAGATACGCAGTATTTT
TRBV29-1,18,few,TRBJ1-2,TRBD1,CSVALRFMGQSSNYGYTF,TGCAGCGTTGCCTTGCGGTTTATGGGACAGTCTAGCAACTATGGCTACACCTTC
TRBV7-6,15,.,TRBJ2-5,TRBD1,CASSPLTGIQETQYF,TGTGCCAGCAGCCCGCTGACAGGGATTCAAGAGACCCAGTACTTC
TRBV29-1,17,.,TRBJ1-1,TRBD1,CSVGGWKGATGNTEAFF,TGCAGCGTCGGAGGGTGGAAGGGGGCGACCGGTAACACTGAAGCTTTCTTT
TRBV7-2,15,.,TRBJ2-7,TRBD1,CASSSQTGGGGEQYF,TGTGCCAGCAGCTCTCAGACAGGGGGAGGGGGCGAGCAGTACTTC
TRBV6-5,15,.,TRBJ1-6,.,CASSYSGDYNSPLHF,TGTGCCAGCAGTTACTCCGGGGACTATAATTCACCCCTCCACTTT
TRBV11-1,11,.,TRBJ2-5,.,CASSFFETQYF,TGTGCCAGCAGCTTCTTCGAGACCCAGTACTTC
TRBV10-2,13,many,TRBJ2-3,.,CASRIAGTDTQYF,TGCGCCAGCAGGATAGCTGGCACAGATACGCAGTATTTT
TRBV27,16,.,TRBJ1-5,.,CASSSNGQLSNQPQHF,TGTGCCAGCAGTAGTAACGGACAACTTAGCAATCAGCCCCAGCATTTT
TRBV7-9,14,.,TRBJ1-1,.,CASSYRTASQEAFF,TGTGCCAGCAGCTATAGGACGGCCTCTCAAGAAGCTTTCTTT
TRBV11-2,15,few,TRBJ1-5,TRBD1,CASSSGQGSNQPQHF,TGTGCCAGCAGCTCCGGACAGGGTAGCAATCAGCCCCAGCATTTT
TRBV6-1,14,once,TRBJ2-7,.,CASSAKTSPDEQYF,TGTGCCAGCAGTGCCAAGACTAGTCCCGACGAGCAGTACTTC
TRBV7-2,14,few,TRBJ1-1,.,CASSLARADPEAFF,TGTGCCAGCAGCTTAGCTAGGGCGGACCCTGAAGCTTTCTTT
TRBV29-1,12,.,TRBJ1-5,TRBD1,CSVGQGGQPQHF,TGCAGCGTAGGACAGGGAGGTCAGCCCCAGCATTTT
TRBV5-1,13,.,TRBJ1-1,TRBD1,CASWGDGTGEAFF,TGCGCCAGCTGGGGAGACGGGACAGGTGAAGCTTTCTTT
TRBV11-2,16,.,TRBJ2-3,.,CASSLDSRGSTDTQYF,TGTGCCAGCAGCTTAGATAGTAGGGGGAGCACAGATACGCAGTATTTT
TRBV25-1,14,.,TRBJ1-1,.,CASGEQGLGTEAFF,TGTGCCAGCGGTGAACAGGGTTTGGGCACTGAAGCTTTCTTT
TRBV2,15,few,TRBJ1-1,.,CASSSLQLMNTEAFF,TGTGCCAGCAGTTCCTTACAGCTAATGAACACTGAAGCTTTCTTT
TRBV5-1,15,few,TRBJ2-1,TRBD1,CASSLIGQGPDEQFF,TGCGCCAGCAGCTTGATAGGACAGGGTCCCGATGAGCAGTTCTTC
TRBV30,13,.,TRBJ1-2,TRBD1,CAWSPGETGGYTF,TGTGCCTGGAGTCCAGGAGAGACAGGGGGCTACACCTTC
TRBV4-3,17,.,TRBJ2-1,TRBD2,CASSRRRDSGGLNEQFF,TGCGCCAGCAGCCGACGACGAGATAGCGGGGGTCTAAATGAGCAGTTCTTC
TRBV9,14,.,TRBJ2-5,.,CASSVRPVQETQYF,TGTGCCAGCAGCGTAAGACCGGTCCAAGAGACCCAGTACTTC
TRBV10-3,13,.,TRBJ1-4,.,CAISQDWNEKLFF,TGTGCCATCAGCCAAGACTGGAATGAAAAACTGTTTTTT
TRBV30,17,.,TRBJ2-5,.,CAWSPPPTWTGRETQYF,TGTGCCTGGAGTCCTCCCCCCACGTGGACTGGGAGGGAGACCCAGTACTTC
TRBV29-1,13,few,TRBJ2-7,.,CSVLPDTTYEQYF,TGCAGCGTTCTTCCGGATACAACCTACGAGCAGTACTTC
TRBV11-2,11,.,TRBJ2-7,.,CASSPRNEQYF,TGTGCCAGCAGCCCAAGGAACGAGCAGTACTTC
TRBV7-3,16,.,TRBJ2-7,.,CASSLTGDPSSYEQYF,TGTGCCAGCAGCTTAACCGGGGACCCGAGCTCCTACGAGCAGTACTTC
TRBV30,12,once,TRBJ1-1,.,CAWSRGIAEAFF,TGTGCCTGGAGTCGAGGAATCGCTGAAGCTTTCTTT
TRBV25-1,14,few,TRBJ1-2,TRBD1,CASSGTGGSYGYTF,TGTGCCAGCAGTGGGACAGGTGGTTCCTATGGCTACACCTTC
TRBV2,13,once,TRBJ1-1,.,CASKQSGDTEAFF,TGTGCCAGCAAGCAATCAGGGGACACTGAAGCTTTCTTT
TRBV29-1,14,.,TRBJ2-3,TRBD1,CSGGVLGGADTQYF,TGCAGCGGTGGGGTTCTAGGGGGCGCAGATACGCAGTATTTT
TRBV12-5,14,.,TRBJ1-2,TRBD1,CASGLVPTGNGYTF,TGTGCTAGTGGTTTGGTACCGACAGGGAACGGCTACACCTTC
TRBV30,11,few,TRBJ2-5,.,CAWMVGWAQYF,TGTGCCTGGATGGTGGGATGGGCCCAGTACTTC